The rows below give T cell receptor beta chains drawn from one sample of a study of T cell clones after liver transplantation. The protocol was immunoSEQ multiplex PCR, while the TCRdb copy is restricted to in-frame clones and leaves out a portion. This sample yields 85,000 to 110,000 clones, of which roughly four fifths are seen a single time; about 2.8% belongs to the top ten. Sequenced here: CD4+ T cells from blood, sampled approximately 43 months after liver transplant. The receptors shown here come from a human patient who received a liver transplant. The graft donor may have given rise to some T cells. Each CDR3 is given with its conserved first and last residue. Each record gives: V gene, D gene, CDR3 length, J gene, clone size, CDR3 protein, CDR3 DNA. D genes are given only for firm matches. Only part of the rows carry a size: once, few, many, or a class if the clone is expanded.

>TRBV5-5|TRBD1|15|TRBJ1-5|.
CASSPRDRGLQPQHF
TGTGCCAGCAGCCCAAGGGACAGGGGTCTTCAGCCCCAGCATTTT
>TRBV14|.|13|TRBJ2-5|once
CASGPRLRETQYF
TGTGCCAGCGGACCGCGACTTCGGGAGACCCAGTACTTC
>TRBV5-1|TRBD2|17|TRBJ2-2|few
CASSLVLAGGFTGELFF
TGCGCCAGCAGCTTGGTCTTAGCGGGAGGCTTCACCGGGGAGCTGTTTTTT
>TRBV5-1|.|14|TRBJ2-3|.
CASSLGLSTDTQYF
TGCGCCAGCAGCTTAGGTCTCTCCACAGATACGCAGTATTTT
>TRBV15|TRBD1|15|TRBJ2-5|.
CATSADRGSGETQYF
TGTGCCACCAGCGCCGACAGGGGGTCGGGAGAGACCCAGTACTTC
>TRBV5-4|.|14|TRBJ1-2|.
CASSIGGGVQGYTF
TGTGCCAGCAGCATAGGGGGGGGAGTTCAGGGATACACCTTC
>TRBV18|.|16|TRBJ1-1|.
CASSPNSPLANTEAFF
TGTGCCAGCTCACCAAATTCGCCCTTGGCGAACACTGAAGCTTTCTTT
>TRBV19|TRBD1|22|TRBJ2-6|.
CASIRGTGEIGGSTSGANVLTF
TGTGCCAGTATTCGCGGGACAGGGGAAATTGGCGGGAGTACCTCTGGGGCCAACGTCCTGACTTTC
>TRBV7-8|.|15|TRBJ2-2|.
CASSLWGGNTGELFF
TGTGCCAGCAGCTTATGGGGCGGGAACACCGGGGAGCTGTTTTTT
>TRBV5-1|.|17|TRBJ1-4|.
CASSLGRRPATNEKLFF
TGCGCCAGCAGCTTGGGACGCCGCCCTGCAACTAATGAAAAACTGTTTTTT
>TRBV5-1|TRBD1|15|TRBJ2-3|.
CASSLTGAETDTQYF
TGCGCCAGCAGCTTGACAGGGGCGGAGACAGATACGCAGTATTTT
>TRBV27|.|15|TRBJ2-3|once
CASSFRGGGTDTQYF
TGTGCCAGCAGTTTCCGAGGGGGAGGCACAGATACGCAGTATTTT
>TRBV27|TRBD2|14|TRBJ2-3|once
CASTPGTSGGTQYF
TGTGCCAGCACCCCCGGGACTAGCGGGGGGACGCAGTATTTT
>TRBV5-3|TRBD1|16|TRBJ1-1|.
CARSLRTGRKNTEAFF
TGTGCCAGAAGCCTGAGGACAGGGCGAAAGAACACTGAAGCTTTCTTT
>TRBV6-1|.|14|TRBJ1-5|.
CASSGGFGNQPQHF
TGTGCCAGCAGCGGGGGCTTTGGCAATCAGCCCCAGCATTTT
>TRBV19|.|15|TRBJ1-5|.
CASSIEQWLDQPQHF
TGTGCCAGTAGTATAGAGCAGTGGTTGGATCAGCCCCAGCATTTT
>TRBV30|.|14|TRBJ2-3|.
CAWSAGGGTDTQYF
TGTGCCTGGAGTGCGGGCGGGGGCACAGATACGCAGTATTTT
>TRBV11-3|TRBD2|17|TRBJ2-1|.
CASSSRFSGRSLNEQFF
TGTGCCAGCAGCTCAAGATTCAGCGGGAGGTCGCTCAATGAGCAGTTCTTC
>TRBV5-4|TRBD1|15|TRBJ2-1|.
CASSIYRGSYNEQFF
TGTGCCAGCAGCATCTACAGGGGGAGCTACAATGAGCAGTTCTTC
>TRBV28|TRBD1|16|TRBJ1-3|.
CASSLWTGSSGNTIYF
TGTGCCAGCAGTTTATGGACAGGGAGCTCTGGAAACACCATATATTTT
>TRBV6-5|.|13|TRBJ1-2|.
CASRSTAFYGYTF
TGTGCCAGCAGATCGACAGCATTCTATGGCTACACCTTC
>TRBV9|TRBD1|14|TRBJ2-5|.
CASSARGLEETQYF
TGTGCCAGCAGCGCCAGGGGGCTTGAAGAGACCCAGTACTTC
>TRBV5-6|.|15|TRBJ2-1|.
CASSLMTDSYNEQFF
TGTGCCAGCAGCTTGATGACGGATTCCTACAATGAGCAGTTCTTC
>TRBV7-3|.|13|TRBJ2-2|.
CASSPKNTGELFF
TGTGCCAGCAGCCCCAAGAACACCGGGGAGCTGTTTTTT
>TRBV18|TRBD1|15|TRBJ1-2|.
CASSPDRVGNYGYTF
TGTGCCAGCTCACCAGACAGGGTGGGGAACTATGGCTACACCTTC
>TRBV5-1|.|14|TRBJ2-7|.
CASSGGWDGVRWYF
TGCGCCAGCAGCGGAGGTTGGGACGGAGTTCGGTGGTACTTC
>TRBV18|.|12|TRBJ2-5|.
CASSPNQETQYF
TGTGCCAGCTCACCAAACCAAGAGACCCAGTACTTC
>TRBV30|TRBD2|15|TRBJ2-1|few
CAWSGGAGVGNEQFF
TGTGCCTGGAGTGGAGGAGCGGGAGTGGGCAATGAGCAGTTCTTC
>TRBV5-5|.|14|TRBJ1-1|.
CASTLLIGNTEAFF
TGTGCCAGCACTCTACTAATCGGGAACACTGAAGCTTTCTTT
>TRBV28|.|14|TRBJ1-2|.
CASTTGILTYGYTF
TGTGCCAGCACAACCGGGATCTTGACTTATGGCTACACCTTC
>TRBV28|.|14|TRBJ1-1|.
CASSLVGVSTEAFF
TGTGCCAGCAGTTTGGTGGGCGTCTCCACTGAAGCTTTCTTT
>TRBV7-6|TRBD1|16|TRBJ1-5|.
CASSSRDSYSNQPQHF
TGTGCCAGCAGCTCCAGGGACAGCTATAGCAATCAGCCCCAGCATTTT
>TRBV5-6|.|15|TRBJ2-2|.
CASSFTGTLPGELFF
TGTGCCAGCAGCTTCACAGGGACCCTCCCCGGGGAGCTGTTTTTT
>TRBV7-9|.|14|TRBJ2-1|.
CASSPWGSWNEQFF
TGTGCCAGCAGCCCTTGGGGTAGCTGGAATGAGCAGTTCTTC
>TRBV7-9|.|15|TRBJ1-4|.
CASSLGPSNNEKLFF
TGTGCCAGCAGCTTAGGACCGTCCAATAATGAAAAACTGTTTTTT
>TRBV30|.|14|TRBJ2-6|.
CAWRSPGGANVLTF
TGTGCCTGGAGGTCACCAGGGGGGGCCAACGTCCTGACTTTC
>TRBV6-5|.|11|TRBJ1-1|.
CASHDLTEAFF
TGTGCCAGCCACGACCTTACTGAAGCTTTCTTT
>TRBV11-2|TRBD1|15|TRBJ2-7|.
CASSLAGQGAYEQYF
TGTGCCAGCAGCCTGGCGGGACAGGGGGCCTACGAGCAGTACTTC
>TRBV14|TRBD1|18|TRBJ2-5|.
CASSQDRRFRGIQETQYF
TGTGCCAGCAGCCAAGATAGAAGGTTCAGGGGGATTCAAGAGACCCAGTACTTC
>TRBV19|.|12|TRBJ2-7|.
CASSMTGYEQYF
TGTGCCAGTAGTATGACAGGTTACGAGCAGTACTTC
>TRBV19|TRBD1|13|TRBJ1-2|.
CASSTTRDRGNNF
TGTGCCAGTAGTACGACCCGGGACAGGGGGAATAACTTC
>TRBV14|TRBD2|16|TRBJ2-2|.
CASSPSLAGAYRELFF
TGTGCCAGCAGCCCAAGCCTAGCGGGAGCATATAGGGAGCTGTTTTTT
>TRBV7-3|.|9|TRBJ1-5|.
CASNPRKHF
TGTGCCAGCAACCCGCGAAAGCATTTT
>TRBV11-2|.|15|TRBJ1-3|.
CASSLAGNSGNTIYF
TGTGCCAGCAGCTTAGCAGGCAACTCTGGAAACACCATATATTTT
>TRBV6-6|TRBD1|15|TRBJ1-3|.
CASSSGGNGGNTIYF
TGTGCCAGCAGTTCAGGGGGCAATGGTGGAAACACCATATATTTT
>TRBV6-4|TRBD1|15|TRBJ2-2|.
CASSDWDRDTGELFF
TGTGCCAGCAGTGACTGGGACAGGGACACCGGGGAGCTGTTTTTT
>TRBV7-9|.|16|TRBJ2-2|.
CASSRQGGAHTGELFF
TGTGCCAGCAGCCGCCAAGGGGGGGCTCACACCGGGGAGCTGTTTTTT
>TRBV6-6|.|12|TRBJ2-7|.
CASRMDSYEQYF
TGTGCCAGCAGAATGGACAGTTACGAGCAGTACTTC
>TRBV11-2|.|16|TRBJ1-6|.
CASSPAGSGYNSPLHF
TGTGCCAGCAGCCCAGCGGGATCGGGGTATAATTCACCCCTCCACTTT
>TRBV5-4|TRBD2|15|TRBJ2-7|few
CASSLEPGLAYEQYF
TGTGCCAGCAGCTTGGAACCGGGACTAGCTTACGAGCAGTACTTC